Listed below are T cell receptor beta chains from one sample, sequenced in a study of T cells in Graves' hyperthyroidism and ophthalmopathy. Using its own MiXCR run on the multiplex PCR reads, TCRdb lists one record per CDR3 protein. The table lists around 350,000 distinct CDR3 sequences, approximately 19% of them singletons, with about 4% in the top ten. The sample was blood. The source is a woman under 30 with Graves' hyperthyroidism. Both conserved end residues are part of each CDR3. A D gene is named only where the DNA matches it firmly. Size values are once, few and many counts, or a class for expanded clones, and some rows have none.

. 11 TRBJ1-1 TRBV10-2 . CASRAGTEAFF TGCGCCAGCAGGGCCGGGACAGAAGCTTTCTTT
TRBD1 14 TRBJ2-7 TRBV5-6 many CASSSTGISREQYF TGTGCCAGCAGCTCGACAGGGATCTCACGGGAGCAGTACTTC
. 15 TRBJ2-5 TRBV19 . CASSIDPVGGGTQYF TGTGCCAGTAGTATAGACCCAGTGGGAGGAGGGACCCAGTACTTC
TRBD2 16 TRBJ2-5 TRBV6-1 few CASSAFSRGDQETQYF TGTGCCAGCAGTGCCTTTTCGCGGGGGGATCAAGAGACCCAGTACTTC
. 10 TRBJ1-1 TRBV28 . CATALGEAFF TGTGCCACCGCTCTCGGGGAAGCTTTCTTT
. 15 TRBJ2-2 TRBV12-3/TRBV12-4 many CASSALEPGTGELFF TGTGCCAGCAGTGCACTAGAACCGGGGACCGGGGAGCTGTTTTTT
. 14 TRBJ1-1 TRBV6-1 . CASSAYGPNTEAFF TGTGCCAGCAGCGCCTACGGACCGAACACTGAAGCTTTCTTT
TRBD1 14 TRBJ1-5 TRBV29-1 many CSVGTGLDGQPQHF TGCAGCGTTGGGACAGGGTTAGACGGCCAGCCCCAGCATTTT
. 12 TRBJ1-1 TRBV12-3/TRBV12-4 many CASTYVNTEAFF TGTGCCAGCACCTACGTGAACACTGAAGCTTTCTTT
TRBD2 16 TRBJ2-5 TRBV6-2/TRBV6-3 . CASSYPRGEGGETQYF TGTGCCAGCAGTTACCCCCGGGGGGAAGGAGGAGAGACCCAGTACTTC
TRBD2 15 TRBJ2-7 TRBV7-8 many CASSISGGSTYEQYF TGTGCCAGCAGCATTAGCGGGGGTTCCACCTACGAGCAGTACTTC
. 13 TRBJ1-2 TRBV28 many CASSRDTYYGYTF TGTGCCAGCAGTCGGGACACCTACTATGGCTACACCTTC
. 14 TRBJ2-7 TRBV29-1 many CSVADSSLSSEQYF TGCAGCGTTGCCGACAGCTCCCTCTCGTCCGAGCAGTACTTC
TRBD1 14 TRBJ1-3 TRBV20-1 many CSARGTGDGNTIYF TGCAGTGCCCGGGGGACAGGGGACGGAAACACCATATATTTT
TRBD2 16 TRBJ2-5 TRBV20-1 . CSAPTPLAGGRETQYF TGCAGTGCCCCCACTCCACTAGCGGGGGGGCGGGAGACCCAGTACTTC
. 14 TRBJ1-1 TRBV11-1 many CATRDKPEGTEAFF TGTGCCACCCGGGACAAACCGGAGGGGACTGAAGCTTTCTTT
. 12 TRBJ2-7 TRBV28 many CASRGPSYEQYF TGTGCCAGCAGGGGCCCCTCCTACGAGCAGTACTTC
. 15 TRBJ2-5 TRBV2 many CASSELTGNQETQYF TGTGCCAGCAGTGAATTGACTGGAAACCAAGAGACCCAGTACTTC
. 13 TRBJ2-7 TRBV4-1 many CASSRGGLYEQYF TGCGCCAGCAGCCGGGGGGGGCTCTACGAGCAGTACTTC
. 13 TRBJ1-2 TRBV5-1 many CASSLDRDYGYTF TGCGCCAGCAGCTTGGACAGGGACTATGGCTACACCTTC
. 15 TRBJ1-5 TRBV4-2 . CASSQEDSVSQPQHF TGTGCCAGCAGCCAAGAAGACAGCGTCTCTCAGCCCCAGCATTTT
. 15 TRBJ1-6 TRBV6-5 . CASSYSSGTGSPLHF TGTGCCAGCAGTTACTCGAGCGGGACCGGATCACCCCTCCACTTT
. 11 TRBJ1-2 TRBV20-1 many CSARPGFGYTF TGCAGTGCTCGGCCAGGGTTTGGCTACACCTTC
. 13 TRBJ1-6 TRBV6-1 few CASRARDNSPLHF TGTGCCAGCAGGGCCAGAGATAATTCACCCCTCCACTTT
. 13 TRBJ1-2 TRBV4-1 many CASSQADRGGYTF TGCGCCAGCAGCCAAGCGGACCGCGGTGGCTACACCTTC
. 17 TRBJ2-2 TRBV27 . CASSLRQSRAGTGELFF TGTGCCAGCAGTTTACGGCAATCCCGAGCGGGCACCGGGGAGCTGTTTTTT
. 16 TRBJ2-7 TRBV18 many CASSPPTAPDSYEQYF TGTGCCAGCTCACCACCGACAGCCCCCGACTCCTACGAGCAGTACTTC
TRBD1 17 TRBJ1-5 TRBV24-1 many CATSDSHRQGENQPQHF TGTGCCACCAGTGATTCCCATAGACAGGGCGAAAATCAGCCCCAGCATTTT
. 16 TRBJ1-5 TRBV7-8 many CASSLRGAISNQPQHF TGTGCCAGCAGCTTAAGAGGGGCCATCAGCAATCAGCCCCAGCATTTT
TRBD1 16 TRBJ1-5 TRBV18 . CASSPRPGQGAQPQHF TGTGCCAGCTCACCTCGTCCGGGACAGGGTGCCCAGCCCCAGCATTTT
. 14 TRBJ1-2 TRBV13 many CACIRRARFNGYTF TGTGCCTGTATCCGGCGGGCCAGGTTCAATGGCTACACCTTC
. 14 TRBJ1-6 TRBV7-3 few CASSLEGKNSPLHF TGTGCCAGCAGCTTAGAGGGTAAAAATTCACCCCTCCACTTT
TRBD1 16 TRBJ2-2 TRBV30 many CAWSVPTGGRTGELFF TGTGCCTGGAGTGTCCCTACAGGGGGGAGGACCGGGGAGCTGTTTTTT
. 14 TRBJ1-2 TRBV10-3 many CAISIQGEGDGYTF TGTGCCATCAGTATACAGGGAGAAGGTGATGGCTACACCTTC
. 14 TRBJ2-5 TRBV9 many CASSTGTARRDQYF TGTGCCAGCAGCACCGGGACGGCCCGTAGGGACCAGTACTTC
. 13 TRBJ2-7 TRBV27 many CASSLTYAGEQYF TGTGCCAGCAGTTTAACTTATGCTGGCGAGCAGTACTTC